Here is one T cell receptor beta chain with its context. The antigen it binds to is not known. Base qualities are not provided; no much larger clone lies one nucleotide away. The sample comes from a study of cytomegalovirus exposure and HLA in healthy donors (dated by TCRdb to 2017 to 2019). Context from the whole study: In an earlier analysis of 587 of the donors, roughly 300 Gb of sequence data and 117 million unique TCR beta sequences from about 179 million T cells were reported. In an earlier analysis of more than 550 of the donors, high-throughput TCR beta sequencing was used to judge whether each TCR beta V gene segment behaved as functional or pseudogenic. The number of donors typed differed by locus, with about 629-630 for A, B, C, DRB1 and DQB1, 522 for DQA1, 600 to 610 for DPA1, and under 490 for DPB1. All discovery cohort repertoires had been generated using a single sequencing platform. The study combined high-throughput TCR immunosequencing, statistical association of individual TCRs with disease status, and machine learning to predict cytomegalovirus infection status. Five DR-DQ haplotypes were treated as single units for association and clustering because of strong linkage in the cohort. The study aimed to test whether cataloging public T cell receptors could reveal signatures of past pathogen exposure. Of the roughly 400 genotyped donors, approximately 83% fell in the genetic ancestry cluster associated with self-reported Caucasian donors. About 280 gigabases of sequencing data and 78 million or so unique TCR sequences were included in an early release covering roughly 700 HLA-typed donors. In a later genetic analysis, genome-wide SNP genotypes for about three fifths of the roughly 670 donors were used, and that subset was treated as a discovery cohort. Across about 370 genotyped donors of the cohort, an average of about 240,000 unique TCR beta nucleotide sequences per donor were sequenced, and 15% to 20% of those sequences were non-productive. Donor age, sex, ethnicity and CMV serostatus were collected together with the repertoire data. A later analysis re-analyzed previously published TCR beta repertoires from approximately 700 donors and added high-resolution HLA genotyping to study TCR occurrence patterns. A separate validation cohort of roughly 130 different subjects was used in addition to the approximately 640-subject first cohort. The study used immunosequencing to profile the T cell repertoires of approximately 650 subjects and linked those repertoires to cytomegalovirus serostatus. In the later analysis, no new phenotypic data were used to find candidate immune exposures; instead, reliance was placed on TCR beta sequences and their occurrence across donors. HLA typing covered class I and class II loci at four-digit resolution. The investigation overall reported the following: Around 16 rarely observed V segments, including chromosome 9 orphons, were excluded from the earlier analysis of just under 600 of the donors because counts were too low. Strong co-occurrence of HLA alleles, especially DR and DQ, made assigning TCR associations to individual alleles difficult. Because HLA typing was unavailable for some donors at each locus, only the typed subset was used in association tests. A later analysis found that most CMV-associated TCR beta chains appeared HLA-restricted, with HLA associations seemingly driven largely by CMV exposure. A later analysis found that HLA-associated TCR beta chains were more clonally expanded and had lower generation probabilities than equally common non-associated chains. Several of the top co-occurrence clusters appeared to be linked to parvovirus B19, influenza, CMV and Epstein-Barr virus, according to a later analysis. According to a later genetic analysis, donors in an Asian-associated ancestry cluster had fewer N-insertions in productive TCRs than the approximately 650-donor mean. According to the authors, the approach could potentially be generalized to other disease states and immunological phenotypes. The classifier was reported to diagnose cytomegalovirus status with high specificity and sensitivity in both the original cohort and the validation cohort. Immune exposure information for the cohort was limited to CMV serostatus. The study gave a list of 150 to 200 TCR beta chains associated with cytomegalovirus. Correlated functional status among segregating V segments might be attributable to linkage disequilibrium, but an unknown experimental factor could not be ruled out. In this cohort, only TCR beta chains were sequenced, and detectable features were limited by the absence of alpha or paired-chain data. A later analysis found that TCR association rates varied across HLA loci, with DRB1 alleles showing the most associated TCRs and HLA-C alleles the fewest. Sequencing depth was assumed to be roughly uniform across donors in the presence/absence analyses, though that assumption may not hold. A few of the identified cytomegalovirus-associated TCR beta chains were confirmed in vitro to be specific for cytomegalovirus antigens. In an earlier analysis of some 500 of the donors, most TCR beta V segments appeared in productive rearrangements about 90% or about 30% of the time, broadly matching IMGT annotations. At a false discovery rate of 0.05, a later analysis linked some 17,000 TCR beta sequences to specific HLA alleles. Most TCR sequences were observed very rarely across donors, whereas some public TCRs were present in many individuals. A further reported finding was that TCR beta sequences accurately predicted the HLA-A and HLA-B alleles for most subjects in the first cohort. A later genetic analysis associated a missense DCLRE1C variant with V-gene and J-gene trimming of TCR beta chains, and an independent cohort replicated the association. A cluster of highly shared sequence variants was judged likely to be a technical artifact of the sequencing pipeline.

Library preparation was by the immunoSEQ multiplex PCR assay. For the multiplex PCR, a mixture combining 60 forward primers for TCR Vbeta segments and 13 reverse primers for TCR Jbeta segments was used. Amplification of the CDR3 region of rearranged TCR beta genes was performed with a multiplex PCR assay on genomic DNA. The Illumina HiSeq System was used to sequence the amplified TCR beta libraries as 87-base-pair reads. The authors' analysis ran thus. A later analysis tallied about 77 million unique TCR beta chains across the 700 or so repertoires, and 10 million to 11 million of those chains were shared by two or more donors. Raw reads were error-corrected and collapsed into unique sequences by a nearest-neighbor algorithm in which closely related sequences were merged to remove PCR and sequencing errors. To assign V, D and J gene segments, CDR3 sequences were aligned to IMGT reference sequences. For a sequence to be retained, at least a six-nucleotide match to both a V gene segment and a J gene segment was required. Rearrangements were called productive when the CDR3 lacked stop codons and stayed in frame with V and J; all others were non-productive. Following IMGT convention, CDR3 was defined as the stretch from the second conserved V-encoded cysteine up to the conserved J-encoded phenylalanine. The earlier analysis of fewer than 750 of the donors excluded sequences that lacked an unambiguous match to a single V gene segment. In an earlier analysis of around 590 of the donors, a V segment was called functional when productive rearrangements were above 56.7%, and segregating when the standard deviation between donors exceeded 5%. A statistical classification framework was built for diagnosing cytomegalovirus status from the catalog of TCR beta chain sequences. In a later analysis, TCR nucleotide sequences were compared against IMGT/GENE-DB human TR gene sequences so that V and J genes could be assigned. Using the TCRdist pipeline, a later analysis assigned CDR3 sequences along with most-parsimonious VDJ recombination scenarios. A later analysis defined each TCR beta chain by its CDR3 amino acid sequence plus V-gene family, and excluded reads lacking a unique V-gene family. To address suspected cross-contamination and a sequencing artifact, a later analysis removed over 500 highly shared, low-generation-probability nucleotide sequences. In a later analysis, a clonal expansion index was calculated for each public chain from normalized within-repertoire ranks of inferred template counts. A later analysis computed generation probabilities with a VDJ recombination model fitted to out-of-frame rearrangements, and checked the results against IGoR. In a later analysis, TCR-TCR, TCR-HLA and TCR-CMV co-occurrence was scored with hypergeometric tests, and a repertoire-size bias correction was applied to TCR pairs. To estimate false discovery rates, a later analysis permuted the HLA or CMV assignments 20 times. In a later analysis, co-occurring TCRs were grouped using DBSCAN, with TCRdist sequence similarity added in when clustering inside HLA-allele-positive subsets. Co-occurrence clustering excluded repertoires with fewer than 30,000 or more than 120,000 public chains, plus five with anomalous nucleotide sharing. TCRdb took over this immuneACCESS table, retaining in-frame rearrangements with V and J assigned. Such tables are incomplete; in checked studies, under half of the missing clones stem from an unresolved V gene, and the remainder is unexplained. D and trimming come from the DNA, and the V and J calls and clone size come from that table. The table for this sample lists about 140,000 clones; roughly 77% of them were counted only once. The ten largest clones add up to about 3.7% of the sample.

The cohort consisted of 600 or so healthy bone marrow donors. All cohort members were sampled while nominally healthy, although unrecorded immune exposures were likely present. The donor tested CMV seronegative and was one of the 352 seronegative cohort members. Every donor gave a peripheral blood sample, and the peripheral blood mononuclear cells from that sample were used for TCR beta sequencing. The Qiagen DNeasy Blood Extraction Kit was used to extract genomic DNA from the blood cell samples. This clonotype was obtained from a male donor in good health and CMV-seronegative. The sequenced material came from PBMCs.

CDR3 reads: CASSIQGRRYGYTF. DNA sequence: TGTGCCAGTAGTATCCAGGGGCGTCGCTATGGCTACACCTTC. The V and J genes are TRBV19 and TRBJ1-2; perhaps TRBD1 is the D gene, with 6 bases matching. The junction carries 12 bases between V and J, which are trimmed by 3 bases and 4 bases respectively. The CDR3 measures 14 amino acids from cysteine to phenylalanine. Only CDR3 DNA remains: 42 bases, in frame from the first base. According to the germline V gene (reference sequence), CDR1 reads LNHDA and CDR2 reads SQIVND.